This TCR beta chain originates from a study of tumor T cells in aggressive B-cell lymphoma. The CDR3 covers 13 residues. The ends were cut back, 5 bases at V and 4 bases at J, with 12 bases in the middle. Germline CDR1 SEHNR, CDR2 FQNEAQ (reference sequence). TCRdb keeps only in-frame clones here, not all; method: immunoSEQ multiplex PCR. In the table there are 2,000 or so clones, approximately 95% of which are singletons. The chain has TRBV7-9 and TRBJ2-7; D not certain. This clonotype was sampled from an adult with diffuse large B cell lymphoma. The sequenced material came from tumor tissue. For the CDR3, the DNA is TGTGCCAGCAGCCCACAAGCCGGGTACGAGCAGTACTTC. Translating gives CASSPQAGYEQYF.